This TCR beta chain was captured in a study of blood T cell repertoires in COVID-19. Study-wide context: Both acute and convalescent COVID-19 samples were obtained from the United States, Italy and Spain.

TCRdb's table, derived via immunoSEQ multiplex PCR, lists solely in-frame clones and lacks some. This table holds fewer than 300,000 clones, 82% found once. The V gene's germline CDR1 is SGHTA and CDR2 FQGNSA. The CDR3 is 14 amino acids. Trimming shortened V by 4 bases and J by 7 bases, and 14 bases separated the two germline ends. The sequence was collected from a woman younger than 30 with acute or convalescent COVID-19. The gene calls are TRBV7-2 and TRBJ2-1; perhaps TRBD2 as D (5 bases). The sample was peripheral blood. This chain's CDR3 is CASSSGLYTNEQFF. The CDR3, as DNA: TGTGCCAGCAGCTCAGGACTGTATACTAATGAGCAGTTCTTC.